This entry is about one TCR beta chain. This record comes from a study of blood T cell repertoires in COVID-19. As for the study in general: The samples span acute and convalescent COVID-19 from the United States, Italy and Spain. PBMCs, B-cell-depleted T cells, or T cells provided the cDNA or gDNA that made up the material.

The CDR3 runs 15 residues. From germline, CDR1 is SGHAT and CDR2 FQNNGV. V dropped 1 base and J dropped 0 bases, with 10 bases sitting between them. The authors' processing: Estimated nucleated cell counts came from reference gene primer amplification. The method was immunoSEQ multiplex PCR; TCRdb's version includes in-frame clones alone and lacks a portion of them. V and J calls plus clone size are reproduced from that table; the DNA served to infer D and trimming. This table holds 250,000 to 300,000 clones, under 90% found once. Sequencing was carried out using peripheral blood. V gene TRBV11-2 combines with J gene TRBJ2-7, with D tentatively TRBD2 (5 bases). This TCR was recovered from a woman in her thirties or forties who had recovered from COVID-19. In DNA form, the CDR3 reads TGTGCCAGCAGCTTAGGCCGGAGGAGCTCCTACGAGCAGTACTTC. It specifies CASSLGRRSSYEQYF.